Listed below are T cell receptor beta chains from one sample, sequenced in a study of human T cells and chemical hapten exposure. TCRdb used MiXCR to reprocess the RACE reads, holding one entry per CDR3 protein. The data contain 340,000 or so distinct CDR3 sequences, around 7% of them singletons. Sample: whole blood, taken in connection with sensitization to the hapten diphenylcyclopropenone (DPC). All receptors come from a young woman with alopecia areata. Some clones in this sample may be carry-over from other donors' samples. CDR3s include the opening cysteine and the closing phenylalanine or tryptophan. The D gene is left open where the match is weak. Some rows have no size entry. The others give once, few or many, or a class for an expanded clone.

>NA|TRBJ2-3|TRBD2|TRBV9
CASSAWQGGARTDTQYF
TGTGCCAGCAGCGCTTGGCAGGGAGGGGCCCGGACAGATACGCAGTATTTT
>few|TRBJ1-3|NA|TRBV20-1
CSAWDSGAGNTIYF
TGCAGTGCCTGGGATTCAGGGGCCGGGAACACCATATATTTT
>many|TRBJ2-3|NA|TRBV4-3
CASSQIPSLGADTQYF
TGCGCCAGCAGCCAAATCCCCAGCCTAGGCGCAGATACGCAGTATTTT
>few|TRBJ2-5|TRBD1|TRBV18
CASSPVGQGVETQYF
TGTGCCAGCTCACCGGTGGGACAGGGGGTCGAGACCCAGTACTTC
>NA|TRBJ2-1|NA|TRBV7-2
CASSLGGTHFNNEQFF
TGTGCCAGCAGCTTAGGGGGGACTCACTTCAACAATGAGCAGTTCTTC
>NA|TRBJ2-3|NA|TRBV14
CASSQGEYF
TGTGCCAGCAGCCAAGGAGAATATTTT
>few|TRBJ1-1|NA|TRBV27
CASSYGTQLNTEAFF
TGTGCCAGCAGTTACGGTACGCAGCTGAACACTGAAGCTTTCTTT
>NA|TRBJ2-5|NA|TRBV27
CASRGDWGQETQYF
TGTGCCAGCAGAGGGGACTGGGGCCAAGAGACCCAGTACTTC
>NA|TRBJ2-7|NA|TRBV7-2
CASSYLAGEQYF
TGTGCCAGCAGCTACTTGGCCGGCGAGCAGTACTTC
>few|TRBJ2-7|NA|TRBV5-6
CASSPEDSGHEQYF
TGTGCCAGCAGCCCGGAGGACAGTGGACACGAGCAGTACTTC
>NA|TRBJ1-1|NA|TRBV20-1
CSAPRGGQAFF
TGCAGTGCCCCGAGAGGAGGCCAGGCTTTCTTT
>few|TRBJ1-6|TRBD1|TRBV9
CASSQGQEYSPLHF
TGTGCCAGCAGCCAAGGACAGGAGTATTCACCCCTCCACTTT
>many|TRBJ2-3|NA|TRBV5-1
CASKQVGTDTQYF
TGCGCCAGCAAACAGGTTGGCACAGATACGCAGTATTTT
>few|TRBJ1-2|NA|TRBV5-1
CASRGTTTPYGYTF
TGCGCCAGCAGAGGGACGACGACCCCCTATGGCTACACCTTC
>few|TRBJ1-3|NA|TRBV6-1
CASSQGLPGNTIYF
TGTGCCAGCAGCCAGGGACTGCCGGGAAACACCATATATTTT
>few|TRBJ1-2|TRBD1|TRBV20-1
CSARNDRGNYGYTF
TGCAGTGCCCGCAACGACAGGGGTAACTATGGCTACACCTTC
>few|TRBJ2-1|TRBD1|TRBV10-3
CAAGQGLTYNEQFF
TGTGCCGCCGGACAGGGCCTTACCTACAATGAGCAGTTCTTC
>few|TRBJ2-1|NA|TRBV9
CASSVGITSYNEQFF
TGTGCCAGCAGCGTAGGTATTACTTCCTACAATGAGCAGTTCTTC
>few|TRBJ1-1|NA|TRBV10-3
CAISEGAGRNTEAFF
TGTGCCATCAGTGAGGGTGCAGGGCGAAATACTGAAGCTTTCTTT
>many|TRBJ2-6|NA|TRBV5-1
CASSLGFSSGANVLTF
TGCGCCAGCAGCTTGGGATTTAGCTCTGGGGCCAACGTCCTGACTTTC
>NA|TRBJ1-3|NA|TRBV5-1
CASSSLPGALGNTIYF
TGCGCCAGCAGCTCCCTTCCAGGGGCGTTGGGAAACACCATATATTTT
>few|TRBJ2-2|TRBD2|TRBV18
CASSPPTAGGYTGELFF
TGTGCCAGCTCACCACCTACCGCCGGGGGGTACACCGGGGAGCTGTTTTTT
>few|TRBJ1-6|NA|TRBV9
CASSADPHGNSPLHF
TGTGCCAGCAGCGCCGACCCTCACGGGAATTCACCCCTCCACTTT
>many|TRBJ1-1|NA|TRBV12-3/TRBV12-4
CASSLGIEAFF
TGTGCCAGCAGTTTAGGAATAGAAGCTTTCTTT
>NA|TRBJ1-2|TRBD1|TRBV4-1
CASSQNLPGQNNYGYTF
TGCGCCAGCAGCCAAAACCTACCGGGACAGAATAACTATGGCTACACCTTC
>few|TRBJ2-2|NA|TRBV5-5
CASSLGTQTGELFF
TGTGCCAGCAGCTTAGGGACACAGACCGGGGAGCTGTTTTTT
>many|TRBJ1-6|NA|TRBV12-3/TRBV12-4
CASSLGFQEGRTHF
TGTGCCAGCAGTTTAGGGTTCCAGGAGGGTAGGACCCACTTT
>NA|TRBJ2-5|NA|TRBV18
CASSPGTSEETQYF
TGTGCCAGCTCACCAGGGACGAGTGAAGAGACCCAGTACTTC
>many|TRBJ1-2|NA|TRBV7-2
CASSLSPTTNYGYTF
TGTGCCAGCAGCTTATCTCCGACGACTAACTATGGCTACACCTTC
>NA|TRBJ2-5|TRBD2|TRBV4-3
CASSPTSGGPGWTQYF
TGCGCCAGCAGCCCGACTAGCGGGGGGCCGGGGTGGACCCAGTACTTC
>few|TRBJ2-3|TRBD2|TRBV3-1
CASSQDKRGKDTQYF
TGTGCCAGCAGCCAAGACAAGCGGGGGAAAGATACGCAGTATTTT
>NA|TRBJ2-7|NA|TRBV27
CASSLSLLPRDEQYF
TGTGCCAGCAGTTTATCTTTACTCCCACGGGACGAGCAGTACTTC